The rows below give T cell receptor beta chains drawn from one sample of a study of T-cell memory formation after mild COVID-19. TCRdb processed the 5' RACE reads anew with MiXCR; each CDR3 protein has one entry. The table has just under 150,000 distinct CDR3 sequences, approximately 21% seen once; the top ten hold around 2.5%. Sequenced input: PBMCs or a T cell subset sorted from them (not recorded which). The receptors derive from an adult woman who had mild COVID-19 (a few samples of this study predate the infection). Cell type and time point are not known. CDR3s include the opening cysteine and the closing phenylalanine or tryptophan. A D gene is named only where the DNA matches it firmly. The size field is filled for only some rows; it gives once, few, many or a size class.

j_call: TRBJ1-5; clone_size: -; v_call: TRBV7-9; d_call: TRBD1; cdr3_aa: CASSFDRGSNQPQHF; cdr3_nt: TGTGCCAGCAGCTTTGACAGGGGAAGCAATCAGCCCCAGCATTTT
j_call: TRBJ2-1; clone_size: few; v_call: TRBV20-1; d_call: -; cdr3_aa: CSAYGTGNEQFF; cdr3_nt: TGCAGTGCCTACGGGACTGGCAATGAGCAGTTCTTC
j_call: TRBJ2-3; clone_size: -; v_call: TRBV20-1; d_call: -; cdr3_aa: CSASPSGSWGGTQYF; cdr3_nt: TGCAGTGCTAGCCCTTCGGGCAGCTGGGGAGGTACGCAGTATTTT
j_call: TRBJ2-2; clone_size: -; v_call: TRBV6-6; d_call: -; cdr3_aa: CAGKKQGPGELFF; cdr3_nt: TGTGCCGGAAAGAAACAGGGTCCCGGGGAGCTGTTTTTT
j_call: TRBJ1-4; clone_size: -; v_call: TRBV9; d_call: TRBD1; cdr3_aa: CASSSRTGTNEKLFF; cdr3_nt: TGTGCCAGCAGCTCCCGGACAGGGACTAATGAAAAACTGTTTTTT
j_call: TRBJ2-7; clone_size: -; v_call: TRBV5-5; d_call: -; cdr3_aa: CASSLGVLSYEQYF; cdr3_nt: TGTGCCAGCAGCTTGGGGGTCCTGTCCTACGAGCAGTACTTC
j_call: TRBJ2-5; clone_size: -; v_call: TRBV20-1; d_call: -; cdr3_aa: CSARSGTSQETQYF; cdr3_nt: TGCAGTGCTAGGTCCGGGACAAGCCAAGAGACCCAGTACTTC
j_call: TRBJ2-7; clone_size: -; v_call: TRBV5-1; d_call: -; cdr3_aa: CASSFDGTGTHYEQYF; cdr3_nt: TGCGCCAGCAGCTTCGACGGTACCGGGACTCACTACGAGCAGTACTTC
j_call: TRBJ2-1; clone_size: -; v_call: TRBV18; d_call: -; cdr3_aa: CASSPRGLVNEQF; cdr3_nt: TGTGCCAGCTCTCCACGCGGACTCGTAAATGAGCAGTTC
j_call: TRBJ1-1; clone_size: -; v_call: TRBV12-3/TRBV12-4; d_call: -; cdr3_aa: CASRPGLLVEAFF; cdr3_nt: TGTGCCAGCAGGCCTGGGCTTCTGGTTGAAGCTTTCTTT
j_call: TRBJ2-1; clone_size: -; v_call: TRBV29-1; d_call: -; cdr3_aa: CSVRLARAISYNEQFF; cdr3_nt: TGCAGCGTCCGACTCGCGCGGGCAATCTCCTACAATGAGCAGTTCTTC
j_call: TRBJ2-3; clone_size: few; v_call: TRBV4-1; d_call: TRBD2; cdr3_aa: CASSQESSGRTDTQYF; cdr3_nt: TGCGCCAGCAGCCAAGAATCCAGCGGGAGAACAGATACGCAGTATTTT
j_call: TRBJ1-1; clone_size: -; v_call: TRBV20-1; d_call: -; cdr3_aa: CSRGRGLGGTEAFF; cdr3_nt: TGCAGTAGGGGCAGGGGACTAGGGGGGACTGAAGCTTTCTTT
j_call: TRBJ2-7; clone_size: few; v_call: TRBV6-9; d_call: TRBD1; cdr3_aa: CASSYSNRDREDYEQYF; cdr3_nt: TGTGCCAGCAGTTATTCAAATCGGGACAGGGAGGACTACGAGCAGTACTTC
j_call: TRBJ1-5; clone_size: -; v_call: TRBV5-1; d_call: -; cdr3_aa: CASSLTTDQPQHF; cdr3_nt: TGCGCCAGCAGCCTAACGACAGATCAGCCCCAGCATTTT
j_call: TRBJ2-2; clone_size: few; v_call: TRBV9; d_call: TRBD1; cdr3_aa: CASSKDRGPGELFF; cdr3_nt: TGTGCCAGCAGCAAGGACAGGGGGCCTGGGGAGCTGTTTTTT
j_call: TRBJ1-1; clone_size: few; v_call: TRBV5-6; d_call: TRBD1; cdr3_aa: CASSLDRAWDTEAFF; cdr3_nt: TGTGCCAGCAGCCTAGACAGGGCGTGGGACACTGAAGCTTTCTTT
j_call: TRBJ2-5; clone_size: few; v_call: TRBV7-9; d_call: TRBD1; cdr3_aa: CASSLRGREETQYF; cdr3_nt: TGTGCCAGCAGCTTAAGGGGGCGCGAAGAGACCCAGTACTTC
j_call: TRBJ1-5; clone_size: -; v_call: TRBV6-1; d_call: -; cdr3_aa: CASSHGGYNQPQHF; cdr3_nt: TGTGCCAGCAGTCACGGGGGTTACAATCAGCCCCAGCATTTT
j_call: TRBJ2-7; clone_size: -; v_call: TRBV7-2; d_call: TRBD2; cdr3_aa: CASSSRERGGRYEQYF; cdr3_nt: TGTGCCAGCAGCTCCAGGGAGCGGGGGGGCCGGTACGAGCAGTACTTC
j_call: TRBJ2-7; clone_size: -; v_call: TRBV21-1; d_call: -; cdr3_aa: CASSKVETEGGHEQYF; cdr3_nt: TGTGCCAGCAGCAAAGTCGAGACTGAGGGAGGGCACGAGCAGTACTTC
j_call: TRBJ2-7; clone_size: -; v_call: TRBV5-1; d_call: TRBD2; cdr3_aa: CASSLGLADRYEQYF; cdr3_nt: TGCGCCAGCAGCTTAGGACTAGCGGACCGCTACGAGCAGTACTTC
j_call: TRBJ2-5; clone_size: -; v_call: TRBV5-1; d_call: TRBD2; cdr3_aa: CASSPGLAGGRGETQYF; cdr3_nt: TGCGCCAGCAGCCCCGGACTAGCGGGGGGCCGGGGGGAGACCCAGTACTTC
j_call: TRBJ1-1; clone_size: -; v_call: TRBV29-1; d_call: TRBD1; cdr3_aa: CSAQGDMNTEAFF; cdr3_nt: TGCAGCGCCCAGGGGGACATGAACACTGAAGCTTTCTTT
j_call: TRBJ1-1; clone_size: few; v_call: TRBV6-2/TRBV6-3; d_call: -; cdr3_aa: CASSSRTYTEAFF; cdr3_nt: TGTGCCAGCAGTTCTAGGACCTACACTGAAGCTTTCTTT
j_call: TRBJ2-3; clone_size: -; v_call: TRBV3-1; d_call: -; cdr3_aa: CASSPPGINTQYF; cdr3_nt: TGTGCCAGCAGCCCTCCAGGAATTAATACGCAGTATTTT
j_call: TRBJ1-3; clone_size: few; v_call: TRBV12-3/TRBV12-4; d_call: -; cdr3_aa: CASSLRSLVLSGNTIYF; cdr3_nt: TGTGCCAGCAGTTTACGGAGTCTAGTTCTCTCTGGAAACACCATATATTTT
j_call: TRBJ1-2; clone_size: -; v_call: TRBV11-1; d_call: -; cdr3_aa: CASAGAGRKFYGYTF; cdr3_nt: TGTGCCAGCGCAGGCGCAGGAAGGAAATTCTATGGCTACACCTTC
j_call: TRBJ2-7; clone_size: -; v_call: TRBV20-1; d_call: TRBD1; cdr3_aa: CSARGQAPYEQYF; cdr3_nt: TGCAGTGCTAGGGGACAGGCGCCCTACGAGCAGTACTTC
j_call: TRBJ2-7; clone_size: -; v_call: TRBV11-2; d_call: TRBD1; cdr3_aa: CASSLGTGGTYEQYF; cdr3_nt: TGTGCCAGCAGCTTAGGGACAGGGGGAACTTACGAGCAGTACTTC
j_call: TRBJ2-2; clone_size: -; v_call: TRBV5-1; d_call: TRBD2; cdr3_aa: CASSLTSAVAGELFF; cdr3_nt: TGCGCCAGCAGCTTGACTAGCGCGGTCGCCGGGGAGCTGTTTTTT
j_call: TRBJ2-3; clone_size: few; v_call: TRBV7-9; d_call: TRBD2; cdr3_aa: CASIQRRGGTDTQYF; cdr3_nt: TGTGCCAGCATCCAACGCCGGGGGGGCACAGATACGCAGTATTTT
j_call: TRBJ2-5; clone_size: many; v_call: TRBV5-1; d_call: -; cdr3_aa: CASSLYGARETQYF; cdr3_nt: TGCGCCAGCAGCTTATACGGGGCTAGGGAGACCCAGTACTTC
j_call: TRBJ2-7; clone_size: -; v_call: TRBV5-1; d_call: -; cdr3_aa: CASSLMADSYEQYF; cdr3_nt: TGCGCCAGCAGCTTGATGGCGGATAGCTACGAGCAGTACTTC
j_call: TRBJ2-7; clone_size: -; v_call: TRBV6-5; d_call: TRBD1; cdr3_aa: CASSHDRATYEQYF; cdr3_nt: TGTGCCAGCAGCCACGACAGGGCAACCTACGAGCAGTACTTC
j_call: TRBJ2-5; clone_size: once; v_call: TRBV5-1; d_call: TRBD2; cdr3_aa: CASSLSPAGGGETQYF; cdr3_nt: TGCGCCAGCAGCTTGTCACCAGCGGGAGGGGGAGAGACCCAGTACTTC
j_call: TRBJ2-1; clone_size: -; v_call: TRBV7-2; d_call: TRBD2; cdr3_aa: CASSFRTSGSLAVNEQFF; cdr3_nt: TGTGCCAGCAGCTTCCGGACTAGCGGGAGTCTGGCGGTCAATGAGCAGTTCTTC
j_call: TRBJ2-3; clone_size: few; v_call: TRBV3-1; d_call: TRBD2; cdr3_aa: CASSHPPRGVGTQYF; cdr3_nt: TGTGCCAGCAGCCACCCCCCGCGGGGGGTCGGTACGCAGTATTTT
j_call: TRBJ2-2; clone_size: -; v_call: TRBV9; d_call: -; cdr3_aa: CASSVLYMEGANTGELFF; cdr3_nt: TGTGCCAGCAGCGTACTCTATATGGAGGGGGCGAACACCGGGGAGCTGTTTTTT
j_call: TRBJ2-2; clone_size: few; v_call: TRBV30; d_call: -; cdr3_aa: CAWSVQGLNTGELFF; cdr3_nt: TGTGCCTGGAGTGTACAGGGACTCAACACCGGGGAGCTGTTTTTT
j_call: TRBJ2-7; clone_size: few; v_call: TRBV6-5; d_call: -; cdr3_aa: CASSYLGADYEQYF; cdr3_nt: TGTGCCAGCAGTTACTTGGGGGCAGACTACGAGCAGTACTTC
j_call: TRBJ2-7; clone_size: -; v_call: TRBV5-1; d_call: -; cdr3_aa: CASSSTRPYEQYF; cdr3_nt: TGCGCCAGCAGCTCAACCCGTCCCTACGAGCAGTACTTC
j_call: TRBJ2-5; clone_size: few; v_call: TRBV12-3/TRBV12-4; d_call: -; cdr3_aa: CASRDSQETQYF; cdr3_nt: TGTGCCAGCCGGGACTCCCAAGAGACCCAGTACTTC
j_call: TRBJ2-6; clone_size: few; v_call: TRBV7-3; d_call: -; cdr3_aa: CASSLRVAGANVLTF; cdr3_nt: TGTGCCAGCAGCTTAAGGGTCGCTGGGGCCAACGTCCTGACTTTC
j_call: TRBJ1-2; clone_size: few; v_call: TRBV6-6; d_call: -; cdr3_aa: CASSPHWGGYGYTF; cdr3_nt: TGTGCCAGCAGTCCACATTGGGGGGGCTATGGCTACACCTTC